Listed below are T cell receptor beta chains from one sample, sequenced in a study of CD8 T cells in Susac syndrome. TCRdb re-analysed the immunoSEQ multiplex PCR reads in MiXCR, keeping a single row per CDR3 protein. The sample lists around 160,000 distinct CDR3 sequences; 85% to 95% were seen once. The sequenced sample consisted of CD4+ T cells from PBMCs. Receptor source: a human donor in good health. Each CDR3 is given with its conserved first and last residue. D genes are given only for firm matches. Size is omitted from some rows. Given values are once, few, many or a class for expanded clones.

>TRBD1|NA|TRBV4-1|TRBJ2-7
CASSQPRTGIYEQYF
TGCGCCAGCAGCCAACCAAGGACAGGTATCTACGAGCAGTACTTC
>TRBD2|NA|TRBV7-3|TRBJ2-7
CASSPSGATSGGASYEQYF
TGTGCCAGCAGCCCTAGCGGGGCGACTAGCGGGGGGGCCTCCTACGAGCAGTACTTC
>TRBD2|NA|TRBV3-1|TRBJ2-7
CASSQDGRGGNEQYF
TGTGCCAGCAGCCAAGATGGACGGGGGGGAAACGAGCAGTACTTC
>TRBD1|NA|TRBV7-9|TRBJ1-2
CASSRTSTGDGYTF
TGTGCCAGCAGCAGGACCTCTACAGGGGATGGCTACACCTTC
>TRBD1|NA|TRBV6-1|TRBJ1-6
CASSDEDRSSYNSPLHF
TGTGCCAGCAGTGATGAGGACAGGAGCTCCTATAATTCACCCCTCCACTTT
>NA|NA|TRBV19|TRBJ1-1
CASSIARDGTEAFF
TGTGCCAGTAGTATAGCTAGGGATGGCACTGAAGCTTTCTTT
>TRBD1|NA|TRBV9|TRBJ1-4
CASSVDRGEKLFF
TGTGCCAGCAGCGTAGACAGGGGGGAAAAACTGTTTTTT
>NA|NA|TRBV3-1|TRBJ2-7
CASSQDELSSYEQYF
TGTGCCAGCAGCCAAGATGAACTAAGCTCCTACGAGCAGTACTTC
>NA|NA|TRBV3-1|TRBJ2-7
CASSYLPEGEQYF
TGTGCCAGCAGTTATCTCCCCGAGGGGGAGCAGTACTTC
>NA|NA|TRBV9|TRBJ2-2
CASTNGVGTGELFF
TGTGCCAGCACGAATGGCGTCGGAACCGGGGAGCTGTTTTTT
>TRBD2|NA|TRBV7-2|TRBJ2-2
CASSPWRGGPGELFF
TGTGCCAGCAGCCCCTGGCGGGGGGGGCCCGGGGAGCTGTTTTTT
>TRBD1|NA|TRBV5-1|TRBJ1-1
CASSPEGTGRAFF
TGCGCCAGCAGCCCAGAAGGGACAGGGAGAGCTTTCTTT
>NA|NA|TRBV29-1|TRBJ1-5
CSVQGHPDQPQHF
TGCAGCGTTCAGGGACACCCAGATCAGCCCCAGCATTTT
>NA|NA|TRBV3-1|TRBJ1-5
CASSQGETQGPMHF
TGTGCCAGCAGCCAGGGGGAGACCCAGGGGCCAATGCATTTT
>NA|NA|TRBV29-1|TRBJ2-1
CSVSLGHQFF
TGCAGCGTTTCTCTGGGACATCAGTTCTTC
>NA|NA|TRBV29-1|TRBJ1-2
CSVALDGTYGYTF
TGCAGCGTAGCATTGGACGGGACCTATGGCTACACCTTC
>NA|NA|TRBV7-2|TRBJ1-2
CASSPTSTISNYGYTF
TGTGCCAGCAGCCCCACCTCAACAATTTCGAACTATGGCTACACCTTC
>NA|NA|TRBV5-1|TRBJ2-7
CASSVSSWSHEQYF
TGCGCCAGCAGCGTATCTAGCTGGTCCCACGAGCAGTACTTC
>TRBD2|NA|TRBV6-5|TRBJ2-2
CASSYSAGGANTGELFF
TGTGCCAGCAGTTACTCTGCGGGGGGTGCGAACACCGGGGAGCTGTTTTTT
>NA|NA|TRBV7-3|TRBJ2-5
CASSLRASIGETQYF
TGTGCCAGCAGCTTAAGGGCTAGCATCGGCGAGACCCAGTACTTC
>NA|NA|TRBV6-6|TRBJ2-7
CASSYREDYEQYF
TGTGCCAGCAGTTACCGAGAGGACTACGAGCAGTACTTC
>NA|NA|TRBV12-3/TRBV12-4|TRBJ1-6
CASSFQGSTYNSPLHF
TGTGCCAGCAGTTTCCAGGGTAGCACCTATAATTCACCCCTCCACTTT
>NA|NA|TRBV19|TRBJ2-7
CASSIVDRPGYEQYF
TGTGCCAGTAGTATAGTCGACAGGCCCGGGTACGAGCAGTACTTC
>NA|NA|TRBV6-1|TRBJ2-7
CASRGIYEQYF
TGTGCCAGCAGGGGCATCTACGAGCAGTACTTC
>TRBD2|NA|TRBV5-6|TRBJ2-7
CASIEAGGRTDEQYF
TGTGCCAGCATTGAAGCGGGGGGAAGGACCGACGAGCAGTACTTC
>TRBD1|few|TRBV6-5|TRBJ2-7
CATWDSSYEQYF
TGTGCCACTTGGGACAGCTCCTACGAGCAGTACTTC
>NA|NA|TRBV7-8|TRBJ2-1
CASSRGPGTTEFF
TGTGCCAGCAGCAGAGGACCGGGGACCACAGAGTTCTTC
>NA|NA|TRBV2|TRBJ1-4
CASRQVATSEKLFF
TGTGCCAGCAGACAGGTGGCAACTAGTGAAAAACTGTTTTTT
>TRBD1|NA|TRBV5-1|TRBJ1-5
CASSQGQNQPQHF
TGCGCCAGCAGCCAGGGACAGAATCAGCCCCAGCATTTT
>TRBD1|NA|TRBV3-1|TRBJ1-4
CASSPEGAATNEKLFF
TGTGCCAGCAGCCCGGAGGGGGCTGCAACTAATGAAAAACTGTTTTTT
>NA|NA|TRBV5-1|TRBJ1-1
CASAHAGQGQTEAFF
TGCGCCAGCGCGCATGCCGGCCAGGGTCAAACTGAAGCTTTCTTT
>TRBD2|NA|TRBV5-4|TRBJ2-2
CASSLVTGGNTGELFF
TGTGCCAGCAGCTTGGTGACGGGGGGGAACACCGGGGAGCTGTTTTTT
>NA|NA|TRBV4-1|TRBJ2-5
CASSPGPGDQETQYF
TGCGCCAGCAGCCCGGGCCCGGGGGACCAAGAGACCCAGTACTTC
>NA|NA|TRBV20-1|TRBJ1-5
CSAGGGSQPQHF
TGCAGTGCTGGTGGGGGGAGTCAGCCCCAGCATTTT
>NA|NA|TRBV6-6|TRBJ1-5
CASRPDRSQPQHF
TGTGCCAGCAGACCCGACAGGAGTCAGCCCCAGCATTTT
>TRBD1|once|TRBV20-1|TRBJ1-2
CSANPGGRARGYTF
TGCAGTGCTAACCCAGGGGGTCGGGCGCGGGGCTACACCTTC
>TRBD1|NA|TRBV7-9|TRBJ1-6
CASSFRQGRNSPLHF
TGTGCCAGCAGCTTTCGACAGGGGAGGAATTCACCCCTCCACTTT
>NA|NA|TRBV9|TRBJ1-6
CASSLEGRDNSPLHF
TGTGCCAGCAGCCTTGAGGGGAGGGATAATTCACCCCTCCACTTT
>NA|NA|TRBV19|TRBJ2-7
CASRGSNYEQYF
TGTGCCAGTAGGGGCAGCAACTACGAGCAGTACTTC
>NA|NA|TRBV18|TRBJ1-6
CASSPRNDNSPLHF
TGTGCCAGCTCACCACGGAATGATAATTCACCCCTCCACTTT
>NA|NA|TRBV30|TRBJ1-2
CAYNRDSHYGYTF
TGTGCCTACAACAGGGACTCCCATTATGGCTACACCTTC
>NA|NA|TRBV29-1|TRBJ1-1
CSVEDRRTEAFF
TGCAGCGTTGAAGATCGACGGACTGAAGCTTTCTTT